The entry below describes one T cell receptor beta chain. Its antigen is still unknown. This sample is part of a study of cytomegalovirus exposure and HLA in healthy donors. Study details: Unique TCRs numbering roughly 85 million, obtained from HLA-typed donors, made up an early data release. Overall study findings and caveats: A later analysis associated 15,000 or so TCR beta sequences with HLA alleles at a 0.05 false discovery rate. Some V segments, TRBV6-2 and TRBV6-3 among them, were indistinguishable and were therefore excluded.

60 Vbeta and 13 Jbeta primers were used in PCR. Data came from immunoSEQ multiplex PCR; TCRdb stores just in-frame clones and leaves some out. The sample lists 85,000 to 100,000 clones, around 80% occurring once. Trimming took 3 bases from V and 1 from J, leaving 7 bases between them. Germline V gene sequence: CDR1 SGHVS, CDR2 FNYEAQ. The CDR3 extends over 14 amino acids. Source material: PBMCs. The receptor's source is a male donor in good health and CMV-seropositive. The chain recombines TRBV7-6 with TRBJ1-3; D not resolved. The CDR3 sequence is CASSFGESGNTIYF. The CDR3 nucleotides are TGTGCCAGCAGCTTCGGGGAATCTGGAAACACCATATATTTT.